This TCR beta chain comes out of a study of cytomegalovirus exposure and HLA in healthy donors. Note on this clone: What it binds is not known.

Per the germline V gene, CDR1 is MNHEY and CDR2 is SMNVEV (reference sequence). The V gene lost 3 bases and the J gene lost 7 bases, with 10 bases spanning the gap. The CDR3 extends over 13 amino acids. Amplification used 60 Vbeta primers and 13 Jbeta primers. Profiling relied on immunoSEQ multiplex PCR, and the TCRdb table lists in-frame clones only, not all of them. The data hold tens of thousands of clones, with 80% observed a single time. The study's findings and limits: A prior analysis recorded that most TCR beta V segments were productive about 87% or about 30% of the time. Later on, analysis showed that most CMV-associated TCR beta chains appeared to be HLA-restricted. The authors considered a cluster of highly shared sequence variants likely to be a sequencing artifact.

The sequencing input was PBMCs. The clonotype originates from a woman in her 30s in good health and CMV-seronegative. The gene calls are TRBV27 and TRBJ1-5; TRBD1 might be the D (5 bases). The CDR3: CASSLGGAQPQHF. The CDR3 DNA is TGTGCCAGCAGTTTGGGGGGTGCGCAGCCCCAGCATTTT.